The 25 T cell receptor beta chains below come from one sample, sequenced in a study of identical twins. MiXCR, run by TCRdb on the 5' RACE reads, gives a single entry per CDR3 protein. Among around 370,000 distinct CDR3 sequences listed, around 9% were seen once. Sequencing was performed on naive T cells sorted from blood. The source is a woman in her forties or fifties in good health.

The V gene is TRBV11-2, the J gene TRBJ2-5; 8 positions agree with TRBD2. Looked up from germline, CDR1 is SGHAT and CDR2 is FQNNGV. The CDR3 length is 17 residues. V trimming: 4 bases; J trimming: 1 base; junction bases outside the gene matches: 11. CDR3 residues: CASSWPLSGISQETQYF. The DNA of the CDR3 is TGTGCCAGCAGCTGGCCACTTAGCGGGATCTCCCAAGAGACCCAGTACTTC.

This clonotype was recorded at least ten times. The V call is TRBV5-1, the J call TRBJ2-1; no clear D gene. This CDR3 has 13 amino acids. Germline CDR1 is SGHRS and CDR2 is YFSETQ. V was trimmed by 3 bases and J by 4 bases, leaving 8 bases between them. DNA for the CDR3: TGCGCCAGCAGCTCCCCGGAATACAATGAGCAGTTCTTC. Encoded protein: CASSSPEYNEQFF.

The table lists this clonotype with a few counts. The chain uses TRBV15 and TRBJ2-1; 10 nucleotides agree with TRBD2. This CDR3 region has 14 residues. Germline V lookup: CDR1 LNHNV, CDR2 YYDKDF (reference sequence). Unmatched junction bases numbered 8, after V lost 5 bases and J lost 10 bases. CDR3 nucleotide sequence: TGTGCCACCAGCGTGGAACTAGCGGGAACCGAGCAGTTCTTC. Its translation: CATSVELAGTEQFF.

The rearrangement joins TRBV29-1 to TRBJ2-7, with D tentatively TRBD1 (6 bases). Looked up from germline, CDR1 is SQVTM and CDR2 is ANQGSEA. The CDR3 loop spans 15 amino acids. V dropped 6 bases and J dropped 3 bases, with 21 bases sitting between them. Here the CDR3 reads CSVVIPGQRNYEQYF. The CDR3 DNA is TGCAGCGTAGTTATTCCGGGACAACGGAACTACGAGCAGTACTTC.

This clonotype was picked up one time. V gene TRBV11-3 combines with J gene TRBJ2-1, with D perhaps TRBD2 (5 bases). Germline lookup yields CDR1 SGHNT and CDR2 YENEEA. This CDR3 contains 13 residues. The V and J ends lost 2 bases and 8 bases respectively, with 10 bases between them. In DNA, the CDR3 is TGTGCCAGCAGCTTAAAGCGGCGAGATGAGCAGTTCTTC. Residues: CASSLKRRDEQFF.

The chain is built from TRBV7-2 and TRBJ2-5, with 8 bases that match TRBD1. This CDR3 is built from 16 residues. Germline CDR1 reads SGHTA; CDR2 reads FQGNSA. The ends lost 4 bases at V and 2 bases at J; junction bases unmatched: 9. The CDR3 DNA reads as TGTGCCAGCAGCTCACAGGGGGGCACAACTCAAGAGACCCAGTACTTC. Translated, it gives CASSSQGGTTQETQYF.

The CDR3 is CAISAGLADYEQYV. In nucleotides, the CDR3 is TGTGCCATCAGTGCGGGCCTAGCGGACTACGAGCAGTACGTC. The rearrangement links TRBV10-3 to TRBJ2-7, with 7 bases lining up with TRBD2. The germline V gene encodes CDR1 ENHRY and CDR2 SYGVKD. The CDR3 is made up of 14 amino acids. The junction had 6 bases not matched to a gene; V was cut back by 4 bases and J by 3 bases.

In its sample, this clonotype was seen many times. The chain uses TRBV24-1 and TRBJ1-1; no clear D. Germline values: CDR1 KGHDR, CDR2 SFDVKD. The V gene lost 5 bases and the J gene lost 3 bases, with 9 bases spanning the gap. This CDR3 has 13 residues. This CDR3 reads CATSAGVYTEAFF. CDR3 DNA sequence: TGTGCCACCAGTGCTGGGGTCTACACTGAAGCTTTCTTT.

The chain couples TRBV5-1 to TRBJ2-5; the match to TRBD2 covers 9 bases. Germline CDR1 SGHRS, CDR2 YFSETQ. The V gene end was trimmed by 3 bases and the J gene end by 2 bases; junction bases not matched to a gene: 11. CDR3 length equals 17 residues. CDR3 region: CASSSLAGEVWQETQYF. In DNA form, the CDR3 reads TGCGCCAGCAGCTCATTAGCGGGAGAAGTATGGCAAGAGACCCAGTACTTC.

This clonotype appeared many times. The chain couples TRBV4-1 to TRBJ2-3; no clear D. V lost 0 bases to trimming and J lost 10 bases, with 11 bases between them. From germline, CDR1 is MGHRA and CDR2 YSYEKL. The CDR3 contains 13 residues. The CDR3 reads CASSQDPDTPQYF. CDR3 sequence (DNA): TGCGCCAGCAGCCAAGATCCGGATACCCCGCAGTATTTT.

The chain has TRBV6-5 and TRBJ1-4; D is undetermined. V was shortened by 6 bases and J by 0 bases, with 11 bases between the two germline ends. Germline V CDR1 and CDR2: MNHEY, SVGAGI. The CDR3 consists of 15 residues. CDR3 residues: CASSLSRTTNEKLFF. For the CDR3, the DNA is TGTGCCAGCAGCCTCTCGAGGACAACTAATGAAAAACTGTTTTTT.

Worth noting for this clonotype: Since a much larger clone is just one base distant, this may be a read error. CDR3 in DNA: TGCAGCTCAAACGCAGCGGGGAAGGCCATCAATGAGCAGTTCTTC. This translates into CSSNAAGKAINEQFF. The rearrangement uses TRBV29-1 and TRBJ2-1; 7 bases line up with TRBD2. Germline V gene sequence: CDR1 SQVTM, CDR2 ANQGSEA. The J segment lost 6 bases and the V segment lost 8 bases, leaving 16 bases of the junction unmatched. This CDR3 contains 15 residues.

This chain connects TRBV11-2 to TRBJ1-6; 7 nucleotides line up with TRBD1. Germline CDR1 is SGHAT and CDR2 is FQNNGV. Germline trimming cut 2 bases from V and 8 bases from J; bases unmatched to any gene: 6. The CDR3 has 15 residues. The CDR3 DNA is TGTGCCAGCAGCTTAAGGGGGACAGCCCATTCACCCCTCCACTTT. Its translation: CASSLRGTAHSPLHF. Combining the CDR3 with reference TRBV11-2 and TRBJ1-6 gives the whole variable domain EAGVAQSPRYKIIEKRQSVAFWCNPISGHATLYWYQQILGQGPKLLIQFQNNGVVDDSQLPKDRFSAERLKGVDSTLKIQPAKLEDSAVYLCASSLRGTAHSPLHFGNGTRLTVT.

The rearrangement uses TRBV7-8 and TRBJ2-2, with 9 bases matching TRBD2. The junction had 10 bases not matched to a gene; V was cut back by 1 base and J by 4 bases. The CDR3 is made up of 18 amino acids. The germline V gene has CDR1 SGHVS and CDR2 FQNEAQ. The CDR3 DNA sequence: TGTGCCAGCAGCTTAGTCTCGGCGGGAGGGCATTTCACCGGGGAGCTGTTTTTT. It is translated as CASSLVSAGGHFTGELFF.

This chain connects TRBV4-1 to TRBJ2-1; D is unresolved. The CDR3 sequence is 16 residues long. Germline assignment: CDR1 MGHRA and CDR2 YSYEKL. The V end was cut by 2 bases, the J end by 10 bases, with 21 bases between. Written as DNA, the CDR3 is TGCGCCAGCAGCCAACCTCTGCTCTCGTTACTTCGGGAGCAGTTCTTC. Amino acids: CASSQPLLSLLREQFF.

The V gene is TRBV11-3, the J gene TRBJ2-2; the D is unclear. With 7 bases removed from V and 4 bases from J, the gap between germline ends came to 16 bases. Germline CDR1 is SGHNT and CDR2 is YENEEA. The CDR3 length is 15 residues. In DNA, the CDR3 is TGTGCCAGCACCAGCTTTGTAGGGCTCACCGGGGAGCTGTTTTTT. Its protein product is CASTSFVGLTGELFF.

This chain connects TRBV11-2 to TRBJ2-1, with D tentatively TRBD2 (5 bases). There are 14 residues in the CDR3. The V gene's germline CDR1 is SGHAT and CDR2 FQNNGV. The V and J ends lost 4 bases and 2 bases respectively, with 9 bases between them. In DNA, the CDR3 is TGTGCCAGCAGCTCAACTAGGACCTACAATGAGCAGTTCTTC. This translates into CASSSTRTYNEQFF.

This clonotype was seen at least ten times. The J gene is TRBJ2-3, the V gene TRBV24-1; 7 bases map to TRBD1. This CDR3 is 15 amino acids long. The V segment lost 0 bases and the J segment 2 bases; nucleotides outside the gene matches: 1. CDR1 and CDR2 from the germline V gene are KGHDR and SFDVKD. The CDR3 sequence: CATSDLGQDTDTQYF. CDR3 nucleotides: TGTGCCACCAGTGATTTGGGACAGGACACAGATACGCAGTATTTT.

Many counts were recorded for this clonotype. This chain connects TRBV3-1 to TRBJ2-5; no clear D gene. Trimming took 1 base from V and 4 from J, leaving 10 bases between them. CDR3 length equals 14 residues. CDR1 and CDR2 from the germline V gene are LGHDT and YNNKEL (reference sequence). DNA of the CDR3: TGTGCCAGCAGCCAAGCGAGACAAAGAGAGACCCAGTACTTC. It encodes CASSQARQRETQYF.

This clonotype was found a few times. The rearrangement uses TRBV29-1 and TRBJ2-1, with TRBD2 matching over 15 bases. The CDR3 is 17 amino acids. V was pared by 0 bases and J by 5 bases, with 5 bases of the junction left unmatched. From germline, CDR1 is SQVTM and CDR2 ANQGSEA. Here the CDR3 reads CSVEDAGLAGGNNEQFF. CDR3 coding DNA: TGCAGCGTTGAAGACGCTGGACTAGCGGGAGGGAACAATGAGCAGTTCTTC.

This clonotype was seen a handful of times. The chain uses TRBV7-9 and TRBJ2-5; TRBD2 agrees at 12 bases. The CDR3 runs 16 residues. CDR1 SEHNR and CDR2 FQNEAQ come from the germline V gene (reference sequence). The V gene end was trimmed by 0 bases and the J gene end by 5 bases; junction bases not matched to a gene: 4. CDR3 residues: CASSLATSGRMETQYF. CDR3 DNA sequence: TGTGCCAGCAGCTTAGCGACTAGCGGGAGAATGGAGACCCAGTACTTC.

This clonotype was picked up a small number of times. This rearrangement joins TRBV27 to TRBJ1-5; D call uncertain. Trimming cost V 0 bases and J 3 bases, with 9 bases left between them. The CDR3 contains 15 residues. Germline-derived CDR1 and CDR2 are MNHEY and SMNVEV (reference sequence). In nucleotides, the CDR3 is TGTGCCAGCAGTTTATCGGGGAATTTCAATCAGCCCCAGCATTTT. Protein: CASSLSGNFNQPQHF.

This clonotype was detected many times. V is TRBV12-3 or TRBV12-4 and J is TRBJ2-2; D remains unclear. This CDR3 contains 10 residues. V was clipped by 8 bases and J by 5 bases, with 3 bases between them. The CDR3 spells CASPTGELFF. In DNA, the CDR3 is TGTGCCAGCCCTACCGGGGAGCTGTTTTTT.

The sample holds a few counts of this clonotype. J is TRBJ2-7 and V is TRBV2; TRBD1 agrees at 8 bases. The germline gives CDR1 SNHLY, CDR2 FYNNEI. The CDR3 covers 12 residues. After removal of 8 bases from V and 6 bases from J, the junction contained 6 bases not matched to a gene. The CDR3 DNA is TGTGCCAGCGAACCAGGGGGCTTCGAGCAGTACTTC. This translates into CASEPGGFEQYF.

This sequence joins TRBV11-2 and TRBJ2-7, with 10 bases aligning to TRBD1. The CDR3 runs 14 residues. The V gene's germline CDR1 is SGHAT and CDR2 FQNNGV. V lost 4 bases to trimming and J lost 4 bases; unmatched junction nucleotides: 4. The CDR3 DNA reads as TGTGCCAGCAGCTCCCGACAGGGGGCTTACGAGCAGTACTTC. Residues: CASSSRQGAYEQYF.